These 32 T cell receptor beta chains originate from one sample sequenced in a study of OX40 agonist ivuxolimab in advanced cancers. The data were produced by immunoSEQ multiplex PCR, yet TCRdb's version contains in-frame clones alone and is incomplete. The repertoire holds 55,000 to 80,000 clones, with almost 85% as singletons. Sequenced here: CD4+ or CD8+ T cells sorted from blood, sampled in a trial of the OX40 agonist ivuxolimab. The receptors originated from an adult with an advanced solid tumor such as melanoma, head and neck, liver or kidney cancer.

CDR3 sequence reads: CASSCRDRVLSVRGDTQYF. The CDR3 DNA sequence: TGTGCCAGCAGCTGCCGGGACAGGGTTCTCTCCGTCAGAGGGGATACGCAGTATTTT. This chain connects TRBV7-9 to TRBJ2-3; TRBD1 aligns across 9 bases. The CDR3 runs to 19 residues. From germline, CDR1 is SEHNR and CDR2 FQNEAQ (reference sequence). J lost 6 bases, V lost 4 bases, and 20 bases had no gene match. Complete variable domain (other parts from reference TRBV7-9 and TRBJ2-3): DTGVSQNPRHKITKRGQNVTFRCDPISEHNRLYWYRQTLGQGPEFLTYFQNEAQLEKSRLLSDRFSAERPKGSFSTLEIQRTEQGDSAMYLCASSCRDRVLSVRGDTQYFGPGTRLTVL.

This clone has only one observation. V gene TRBV2 combines with J gene TRBJ2-1; maybe TRBD2 (6 bases). This CDR3 contains 17 residues. Germline CDR1 and CDR2: SNHLY and FYNNEI. V lost 4 bases, J lost 0 bases, and 16 bases lay in between. The CDR3 is CASSGDFYSSSYNEQFF. The DNA of the CDR3 is TGTGCCAGCAGTGGGGACTTTTACTCGAGCTCCTACAATGAGCAGTTCTTC.

This chain links TRBV7-2 with TRBJ1-1; D remains unclear. The ends were cut back, 6 bases at V and 4 bases at J, with 15 bases in the middle. This CDR3 has 14 amino acids. The germline V gene encodes CDR1 SGHTA and CDR2 FQGNSA. The CDR3 DNA reads as TGTGCCAGCAGTTCGGACGGCCGGGGCACTGAAGCTTTCTTT. This encodes CASSSDGRGTEAFF.

The V and J genes are TRBV7-2 and TRBJ1-2; D possibly corresponds to TRBD1 (5 bases). With 5 bases removed from V and 3 bases from J, the gap between germline ends came to 10 bases. The V gene's germline CDR1 is SGHTA and CDR2 FQGNSA. This CDR3 is built from 13 residues. For the CDR3, the DNA is TGTGCCAGCAGCCCGAGACAGTACTATGGCTACACCTTC. Translated, it gives CASSPRQYYGYTF.

The chain links TRBV12-5 to TRBJ1-2; 12 bases are shared with TRBD1. Germline V gene lookup returns CDR1 LGHNT and CDR2 FRNRAP. This CDR3 has 18 residues. After removal of 2 bases from V and 14 bases from J, the junction contained 21 bases not matched to a gene. CDR3 amino acids: CASGLTRDRGRVESWVTF. The CDR3 bases are TGTGCTAGTGGTTTGACGCGGGACAGGGGGCGTGTAGAGTCCTGGGTTACCTTC.

In this sample, this clone turned up once. The rearrangement joins TRBV27 to TRBJ2-1; D gene ambiguous. The germline CDR1 and CDR2 sequences are MNHEY and SMNVEV (reference sequence). Between the trimmed V and J ends, which lost 4 bases and 10 bases, there was a span of 26 bases. This CDR3 has 17 residues. CDR3 sequence reads: CASSSERVRVPVVEQFF. The CDR3 DNA follows: TGTGCCAGCAGTTCTGAGAGAGTAAGAGTCCCGGTTGTCGAGCAGTTCTTC.

The V and J genes are TRBV5-6 and TRBJ1-1; 8 bases map to TRBD1. V lost 0 bases to trimming and J lost 9 bases; unmatched junction nucleotides: 13. Germline loops: CDR1 SGHDT, CDR2 YYEEEE. The CDR3 loop spans 16 amino acids. The CDR3 here is CASSLADTRDRSQAFF. In DNA, the CDR3 is TGTGCCAGCAGCTTGGCCGATACCCGGGACAGGTCACAAGCTTTCTTT. The full variable domain, completed using reference TRBV5-6 and TRBJ1-1, is DAGVTQSPTHLIKTRGQQVTLRCSPKSGHDTVSWYQQALGQGPQFIFQYYEEEERQRGNFPDRFSGHQFPNYSSELNVNALLLGDSALYLCASSLADTRDRSQAFFGQGTRLTVV.

The chain joins TRBV7-2 to TRBJ1-5; D possibly corresponds to TRBD1 (5 bases). The CDR3 contains 13 residues. Germline V lookup: CDR1 SGHTA, CDR2 FQGNSA. V shed 5 bases and J shed 8 bases, with 13 bases lying between them. CDR3 loop: CASSPLVGEPQHF. As DNA, the CDR3 is TGTGCCAGCAGCCCCCTGGTGGGGGAGCCCCAGCATTTT. The variable domain in full, completed from reference TRBV7-2 and TRBJ1-5, reads GAGVSQSPSNKVTEKGKDVELRCDPISGHTALYWYRQSLGQGLEFLIYFQGNSAPDKSGLPSDRFSAERTGGSVSTLTIQRTQQEDSAVYLCASSPLVGEPQHFGDGTRLSIL.

The gene calls are TRBV1 and TRBJ2-1; the D call of TRBD2 is as the table states it, not checked on the DNA. TRBV1 represents a pseudogene. CDR3 length equals 17 residues. In nucleotides, the CDR3 is TGCACCAGCAGCCATATACTAGCGGGAGGGCCACACTCAGAGCAGTTCTTC. Amino acid sequence: CTSSHILAGGPHSEQFF.

The rearrangement links TRBV5-1 to TRBJ2-2, with D possibly being TRBD1 or TRBD2 (6 bases each). Per the germline V gene, CDR1 is SGHRS and CDR2 is YFSETQ. V lost 1 base and J lost 5, with 12 bases in between. CDR3 size: 15 residues. The DNA for the CDR3 is TGCGCCAGCAGCTTGAGGGGGGCGCGTACCGGGGAGCTGTTTTTT. Encoded protein: CASSLRGARTGELFF.

The V call is TRBV18, the J call TRBJ1-5, with a tentative D call TRBD1 (6 bases). CDR3 length: 16 residues. V shed 1 base and J shed 6 bases, with 16 bases lying between them. From germline, CDR1 is KGHSH and CDR2 LQKENI. The CDR3 nucleotides read TGTGCCAGCTCACCACTCGGGGGACAAGGAGGTCAGCCCCAGCATTTT. Amino acids: CASSPLGGQGGQPQHF.

This clone was counted a few times. The chain links TRBV5-4 to TRBJ1-2, with D maybe TRBD1 (5 bases). This CDR3 comprises 14 residues. Germline CDR1 reads SGHNT; CDR2 reads YYREEE (reference sequence). Deletions cut 0 bases from V and 4 bases from J, with 10 bases between. CDR3 DNA sequence: TGTGCCAGCAGCTTGGACGAGGGGCCCTATGGCTACACCTTC. Residues: CASSLDEGPYGYTF. The variable domain in full, with the rest retrieved from reference TRBV5-4 and TRBJ1-2, is ETGVTQSPTHLIKTRGQQVTLRCSSQSGHNTVSWYQQALGQGPQFIFQYYREEENGRGNFPPRFSGLQFPNYSSELNVNALELDDSALYLCASSLDEGPYGYTFGSGTRLTVV.

The genes are TRBV6-5 and TRBJ2-7, with D uncertain. This CDR3 has 14 amino acids. The germline V and J ends were trimmed by 3 bases and 2 bases, with 11 bases remaining between them. Looked up from germline, CDR1 is MNHEY and CDR2 is SVGAGI. CDR3 nucleotides: TGTGCCAGCAGTTATAGCTTTGGAGCCTACGAGCAGTACTTC. Protein sequence: CASSYSFGAYEQYF.

V is TRBV7-2 and J is TRBJ1-1; the D is unclear. The CDR3 length is 16 residues. Looked up from germline, CDR1 is SGHTA and CDR2 is FQGNSA. V was shortened by 1 base and J by 0 bases, with 12 bases between the two germline ends. The CDR3 bases are TGTGCCAGCAGCTTAGAGTCTGGAATTATGAACACTGAAGCTTTCTTT. It translates to CASSLESGIMNTEAFF.

This clone was recorded a few times. The gene calls are TRBV7-2 and TRBJ1-4; no firm D call. There are 14 residues in the CDR3. CDR1 is SGHTA, CDR2 FQGNSA, per germline. Trimming took 5 bases from V and 7 from J, leaving 14 bases between them. Here the CDR3 reads CASSLQSLGEKLFF. The CDR3 coding sequence is TGTGCCAGCAGCCTGCAGTCTCTAGGTGAAAAACTGTTTTTT.

This rearrangement joins TRBV4-2 to TRBJ2-1; 7 positions agree with TRBD2. The ends lost 2 bases at V and 0 bases at J; junction bases unmatched: 7. Germline CDR1 is LGHNA and CDR2 is YNFKEQ. The CDR3 consists of 17 residues. The CDR3 sequence is CASSQNAWGGSYNEQFF. In DNA form, the CDR3 reads TGTGCCAGCAGCCAAAATGCTTGGGGGGGCTCCTACAATGAGCAGTTCTTC.

The genes are TRBV18 and TRBJ1-3, with D uncertain. The CDR3 totals 16 residues. Trimming pared 1 base from V and 3 bases from J, leaving 13 bases between. CDR1 is KGHSH and CDR2 is LQKENI in the germline V gene. The CDR3 DNA is TGTGCCAGCTCACCACGTCCGGCCGCCGGTGGAAACACCATATATTTT. Amino acids: CASSPRPAAGGNTIYF.

This clone was found once. The V call is TRBV29-1, the J call TRBJ1-3; D not resolved. The V gene's germline CDR1 is SQVTM and CDR2 ANQGSEA. Trimming took off 4 bases at V and 0 bases at J, with 10 bases between the two ends. This CDR3 is 14 amino acids long. The CDR3: CSVVGGNSGNTIYF. CDR3 bases: TGCAGCGTTGTTGGCGGCAACTCTGGAAACACCATATATTTT. The full variable domain, in which reference TRBV29-1 and TRBJ1-3 provide the parts outside the CDR3, is SAVISQKPSRDICQRGTSLTIQCQVDSQVTMMFWYRQQPGQSLTLIATANQGSEATYESGFVIDKFPISRPNLTFSTLTVSNMSPEDSSIYLCSVVGGNSGNTIYFGEGSWLTVV.

This rearrangement joins TRBV9 to TRBJ2-2; TRBD2 might be the D (5 bases). V was trimmed by 0 bases and J by 2 bases, leaving 11 bases between them. This CDR3 has 16 amino acids. From germline, CDR1 is SGDLS and CDR2 YYNGEE. In DNA, the CDR3 is TGTGCCAGCAGCGTAGCGAGCGGAACCAACACCGGGGAGCTGTTTTTT. Translated: CASSVASGTNTGELFF.

The genes are TRBV28 and TRBJ2-7; TRBD1 matches at 9 bases. Unmatched junction bases numbered 7, after V lost 5 bases and J lost 2 bases. The CDR3 covers 15 residues. Per the germline V gene, CDR1 is MDHEN and CDR2 is SYDVKM. The DNA of the CDR3 is TGTGCCAGCAGTGGGGACAGGGAAATTCCCTACGAGCAGTACTTC. This sequence encodes CASSGDREIPYEQYF.

This clone was counted only a few times. The chain recombines TRBV4-1 with TRBJ1-6; D gene unclear. The V end lost 0 bases, the J end lost 12 bases, and 6 bases lay between the germline ends. The CDR3 covers 12 residues. The germline V gene has CDR1 MGHRA and CDR2 YSYEKL. The CDR3 spells CASSQEAGPLHF. In nucleotides, the CDR3 is TGCGCCAGCAGCCAAGAGGCGGGACCCCTCCACTTT.

The chain joins TRBV20-1 to TRBJ2-7; D unclear. CDR1 and CDR2 (germline): DFQATT, SNEGSKA (reference sequence). This CDR3 contains 11 residues. Between the trimmed V and J ends, which lost 7 bases and 4 bases, there was a span of 11 bases. The CDR3 DNA is TGCAGTGTGGTCAGAACTTACGAGCAGTACTTC. Residues: CSVVRTYEQYF.

Only a few counts were recorded for this clone. The V and J genes are TRBV9 and TRBJ2-3; 13 positions match TRBD2. The CDR3 spans 16 residues. Germline CDR1 and CDR2: SGDLS and YYNGEE. With 4 bases clipped from V and 3 bases from J, the junction kept 5 bases outside the gene matches. The CDR3 nucleotides are TGTGCCAGCAGCTCGGGACTAGCGGGGCGGACAGATACGCAGTATTTT. Protein sequence: CASSSGLAGRTDTQYF.

The chain couples TRBV9 to TRBJ2-2; D might be TRBD1 (8 bases). The V gene's germline CDR1 is SGDLS and CDR2 YYNGEE. The V gene lost 4 bases and the J gene lost 7 bases, with 14 bases spanning the gap. The CDR3 consists of 14 residues. The CDR3 bases are TGTGCCAGCAGCCCCACAGGGGGGGGCGGGGAGCTGTTTTTT. Protein sequence: CASSPTGGGGELFF.

The chain uses TRBV27 and TRBJ2-5; 9 nucleotides align to TRBD2. With V trimmed by 3 bases and J by 4 bases, 6 bases remained unmatched. Per the germline V gene, CDR1 is MNHEY and CDR2 is SMNVEV (reference sequence). This CDR3 has 15 amino acids. In DNA form, the CDR3 reads TGTGCCAGCAGTTTTGGCGGGAGGGTCTCAGAGACCCAGTACTTC. It yields the protein CASSFGGRVSETQYF.

The V gene is TRBV6-5, the J gene TRBJ2-1, with 8 bases aligning to TRBD2. Germline CDR1 MNHEY, CDR2 SVGAGI. V shed 7 bases and J 6 bases; nucleotides not matched to a gene: 11. This CDR3 contains 15 residues. The CDR3 DNA sequence: TGTGCCAGCACTTCCGGATGGACTAGCAGCAATGAGCAGTTCTTC. This translates into CASTSGWTSSNEQFF.

The genes are TRBV5-4 and TRBJ1-4, with D hard to call. This CDR3 is 15 amino acids long. Deletions cut 0 bases from V and 3 bases from J, with 9 bases between. Per germline, CDR1 SGHNT and CDR2 YYREEE (reference sequence). CDR3 amino acids: CASSLGPAANEKLFF. In DNA, the CDR3 is TGTGCCAGCAGCTTGGGGCCGGCGGCTAATGAAAAACTGTTTTTT.

This chain connects TRBV6-5 to TRBJ2-3; D is possibly TRBD1 (5 bases). The CDR3 length is 15 residues. Germline values: CDR1 MNHEY, CDR2 SVGAGI. Trimming pared 2 bases from V and 1 base from J, leaving 10 bases between. The CDR3 protein is CASSYEEGGTDTQYF. CDR3 bases: TGTGCCAGCAGTTACGAGGAAGGGGGCACAGATACGCAGTATTTT.

The genes are TRBV6-6 and TRBJ2-5, with D uncertain. This CDR3 has 13 amino acids. In germline, CDR1 is MNHNY, CDR2 SVGAGI (reference sequence). V lost 0 bases, J lost 4 bases, and 6 bases lay in between. DNA for the CDR3: TGTGCCAGCAGTTACTCGGCTCGAGAGACCCAGTACTTC. Translation gives CASSYSARETQYF.

V gene TRBV7-9 combines with J gene TRBJ1-1; a weak D match, TRBD1 (5 bases). The CDR3 totals 11 residues. The germline V gene has CDR1 SEHNR and CDR2 FQNEAQ (reference sequence). Trimming took off 3 bases at V and 10 bases at J, with 9 bases between the two ends. The CDR3 DNA is TGTGCCAGCAGCTTTTCGGGGCCAGCTTTCTTT. Translating gives CASSFSGPAFF.

This chain joins TRBV7-2 and TRBJ1-1, with no clear D. V lost 8 bases and J 0 bases, leaving 10 bases between the germline ends. CDR3 length: 13 residues. Per germline, CDR1 SGHTA and CDR2 FQGNSA. The CDR3 loop is CASLSLLNTEAFF. Written as DNA, the CDR3 is TGTGCCAGCTTATCGCTTTTGAACACTGAAGCTTTCTTT. Using reference TRBV7-2 and TRBJ1-1 for the parts outside the CDR3, the full variable domain is GAGVSQSPSNKVTEKGKDVELRCDPISGHTALYWYRQSLGQGLEFLIYFQGNSAPDKSGLPSDRFSAERTGGSVSTLTIQRTQQEDSAVYLCASLSLLNTEAFFGQGTRLTVV.

The gene calls are TRBV28 and TRBJ2-7; maybe TRBD1 (6 bases). The CDR3 consists of 13 residues. CDR1 is MDHEN and CDR2 is SYDVKM in the germline V gene. V gave up 7 bases and J gave up 2 bases, with 12 bases separating them. In nucleotides, the CDR3 is TGTGCCAGCAACCCGAGGACAGCCTACGAGCAGTACGTC. It is translated as CASNPRTAYEQYV.